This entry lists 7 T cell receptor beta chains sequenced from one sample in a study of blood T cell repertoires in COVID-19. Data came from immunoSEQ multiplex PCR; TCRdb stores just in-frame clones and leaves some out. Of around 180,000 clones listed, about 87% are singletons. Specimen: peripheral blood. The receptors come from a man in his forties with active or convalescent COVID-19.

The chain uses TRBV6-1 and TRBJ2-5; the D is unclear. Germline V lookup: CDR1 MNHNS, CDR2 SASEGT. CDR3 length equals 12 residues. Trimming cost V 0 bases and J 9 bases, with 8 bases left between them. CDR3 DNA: TGTGCCAGCAGTGAAGCAGCGCTAGCCCAGTACTTC. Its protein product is CASSEAALAQYF.

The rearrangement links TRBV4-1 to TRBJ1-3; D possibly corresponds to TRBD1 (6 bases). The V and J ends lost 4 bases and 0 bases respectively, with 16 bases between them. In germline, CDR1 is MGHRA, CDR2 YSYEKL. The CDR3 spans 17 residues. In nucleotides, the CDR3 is TGCGCCAGCAGCCTCGGCCGGGGGGGCGTCTCTGGAAACACCATATATTTT. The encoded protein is CASSLGRGGVSGNTIYF.

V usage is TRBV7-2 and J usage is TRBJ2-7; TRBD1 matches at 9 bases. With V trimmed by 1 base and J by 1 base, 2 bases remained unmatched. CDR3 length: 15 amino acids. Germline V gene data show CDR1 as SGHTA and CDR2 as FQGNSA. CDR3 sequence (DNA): TGTGCCAGCAGCTTAGGTGGACAGGGGTCCTACGAGCAGTACTTC. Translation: CASSLGGQGSYEQYF.

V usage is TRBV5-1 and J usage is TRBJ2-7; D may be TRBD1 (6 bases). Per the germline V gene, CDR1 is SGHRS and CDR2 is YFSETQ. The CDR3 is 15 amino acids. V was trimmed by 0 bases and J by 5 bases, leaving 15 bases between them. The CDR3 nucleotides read TGCGCCAGCAGCTTGGCCCCTCAGGGGCTGAACGAGCAGTACTTC. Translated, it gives CASSLAPQGLNEQYF. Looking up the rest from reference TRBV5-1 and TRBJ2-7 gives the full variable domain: KAGVTQTPRYLIKTRGQQVTLSCSPISGHRSVSWYQQTPGQGLQFLFEYFSETQRNKGNFPGRFSGRQFSNSRSEMNVSTLELGDSALYLCASSLAPQGLNEQYFGPGTRLTVT.

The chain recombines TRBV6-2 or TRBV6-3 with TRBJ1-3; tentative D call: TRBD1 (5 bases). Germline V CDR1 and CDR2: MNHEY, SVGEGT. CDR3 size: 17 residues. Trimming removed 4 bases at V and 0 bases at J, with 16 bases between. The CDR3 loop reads CASSFAGRIFSGNTIYF. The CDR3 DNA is TGTGCCAGCAGTTTCGCGGGACGGATTTTCTCTGGAAACACCATATATTTT.

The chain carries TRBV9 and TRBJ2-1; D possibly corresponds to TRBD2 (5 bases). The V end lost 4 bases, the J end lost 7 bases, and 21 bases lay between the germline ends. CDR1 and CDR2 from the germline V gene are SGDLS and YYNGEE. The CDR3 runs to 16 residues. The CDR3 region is CASSFRTQVGGNEQFF. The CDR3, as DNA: TGTGCCAGCAGCTTCCGGACCCAGGTCGGCGGGAATGAGCAGTTCTTC.

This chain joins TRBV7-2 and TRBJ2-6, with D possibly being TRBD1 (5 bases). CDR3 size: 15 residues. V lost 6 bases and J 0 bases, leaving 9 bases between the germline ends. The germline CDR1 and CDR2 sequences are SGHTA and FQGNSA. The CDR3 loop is CASSFRGSGANVLTF. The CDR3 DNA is TGTGCCAGCAGTTTTAGGGGCTCTGGGGCCAACGTCCTGACTTTC.